This TCR beta chain was obtained from a study of blood T cell repertoires in COVID-19. Study summary: Samples of COVID-19 (acute and convalescent) were obtained from the United States, Italy and Spain.

Germline V gene data show CDR1 as SNHLY and CDR2 as FYNNEI. V lost 6 bases and J lost 9; bases outside the gene matches: 4. The CDR3 sequence is 12 residues long. As originally analysed: The authors estimated nucleated cell counts from reference gene primer amplification. This table comes from immunoSEQ multiplex PCR, and its TCRdb copy is limited to in-frame clones, with some not included. V, J and clone size are those of that table, while D and trimming were read from the DNA. The table has about 69,000 clones, 70% to 85% seen once. V usage is TRBV2 and J usage is TRBJ2-1, with 8 bases lining up with TRBD2. The clonotype comes from a man aged 50 or older with COVID-19, enrolled during active disease. The sample was peripheral blood. The CDR3 loop is CASRATSGEQFF. The CDR3, as DNA: TGTGCCAGCAGGGCTACTAGCGGTGAGCAGTTCTTC.